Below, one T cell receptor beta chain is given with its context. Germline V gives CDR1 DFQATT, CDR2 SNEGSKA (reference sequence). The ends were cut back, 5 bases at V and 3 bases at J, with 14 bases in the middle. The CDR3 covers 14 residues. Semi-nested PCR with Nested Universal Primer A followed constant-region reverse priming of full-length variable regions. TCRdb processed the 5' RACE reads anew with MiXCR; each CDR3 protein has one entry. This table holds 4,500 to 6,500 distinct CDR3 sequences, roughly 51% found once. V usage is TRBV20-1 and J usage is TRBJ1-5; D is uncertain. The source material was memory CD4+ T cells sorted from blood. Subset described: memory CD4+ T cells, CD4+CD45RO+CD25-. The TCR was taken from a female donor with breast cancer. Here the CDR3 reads CSAWVRGTNQPQHF. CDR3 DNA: TGCAGTGCTTGGGTGAGAGGCACCAATCAGCCCCAGCATTTT.